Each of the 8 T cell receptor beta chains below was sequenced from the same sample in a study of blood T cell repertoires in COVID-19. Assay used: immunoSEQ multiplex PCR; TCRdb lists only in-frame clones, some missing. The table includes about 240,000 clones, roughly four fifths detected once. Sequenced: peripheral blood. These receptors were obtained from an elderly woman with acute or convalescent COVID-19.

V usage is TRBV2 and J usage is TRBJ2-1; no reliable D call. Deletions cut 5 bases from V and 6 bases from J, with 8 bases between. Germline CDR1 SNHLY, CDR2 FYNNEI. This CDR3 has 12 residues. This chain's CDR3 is CASSSTSNEQFF. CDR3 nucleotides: TGTGCCAGCAGTTCAACGAGCAATGAGCAGTTCTTC.

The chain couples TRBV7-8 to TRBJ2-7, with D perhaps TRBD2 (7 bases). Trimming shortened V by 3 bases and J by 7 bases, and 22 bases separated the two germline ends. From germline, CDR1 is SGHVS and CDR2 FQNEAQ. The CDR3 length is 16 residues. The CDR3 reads CASSFFPRGGRGEQYF. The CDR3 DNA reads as TGTGCCAGCAGCTTTTTCCCCCGCGGGGGCCGGGGGGAGCAGTACTTC.

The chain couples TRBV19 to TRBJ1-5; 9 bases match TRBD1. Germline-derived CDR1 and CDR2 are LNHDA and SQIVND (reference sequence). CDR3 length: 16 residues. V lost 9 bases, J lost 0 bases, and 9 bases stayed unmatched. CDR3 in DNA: TGTGCCAGCACCGGACAGGGGTTGTATAGCAATCAGCCCCAGCATTTT. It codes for CASTGQGLYSNQPQHF.

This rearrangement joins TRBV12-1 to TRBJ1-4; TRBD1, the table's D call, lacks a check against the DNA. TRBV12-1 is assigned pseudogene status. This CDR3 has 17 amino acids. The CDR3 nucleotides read TGTGCCAGCAGCGCCGGGACAGCTAGTGCAACTAATGAAAAACTGTTTTTT. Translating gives CASSAGTASATNEKLFF.

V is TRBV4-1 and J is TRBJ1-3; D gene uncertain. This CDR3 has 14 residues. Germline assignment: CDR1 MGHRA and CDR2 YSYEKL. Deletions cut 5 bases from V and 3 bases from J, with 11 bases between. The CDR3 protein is CASSGRGLGNTIYF. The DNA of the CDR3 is TGCGCCAGCAGCGGGCGTGGACTTGGAAACACCATATATTTT.

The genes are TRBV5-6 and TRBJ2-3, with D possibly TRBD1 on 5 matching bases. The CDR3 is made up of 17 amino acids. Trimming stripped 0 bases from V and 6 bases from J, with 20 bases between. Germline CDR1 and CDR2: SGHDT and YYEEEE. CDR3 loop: CASSLGLWQGNSDTQYF. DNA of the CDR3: TGTGCCAGCAGCTTGGGATTATGGCAGGGAAACAGTGATACGCAGTATTTT.

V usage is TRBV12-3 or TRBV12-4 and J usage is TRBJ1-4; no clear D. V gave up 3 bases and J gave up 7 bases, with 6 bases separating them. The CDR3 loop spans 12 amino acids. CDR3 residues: CASSLGIEKLFF. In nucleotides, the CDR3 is TGTGCCAGCAGTTTGGGCATTGAAAAACTGTTTTTT.

This CDR3 reads CASSPPSRQAVETQYF. CDR3 nucleotide sequence: TGTGCCAGCTCACCACCGTCTCGACAGGCGGTAGAGACCCAGTACTTC. This chain joins TRBV18 and TRBJ2-5; perhaps TRBD1 as D (6 bases). Germline V gives CDR1 KGHSH, CDR2 LQKENI. CDR3 length: 16 amino acids. Trimming removed 0 bases from V and 4 bases from J, with 15 bases in between.